This T cell receptor beta chain derives from a study of blood T cell repertoires in COVID-19. Across the whole study: There were acute and convalescent COVID-19 samples, and they came from the United States, Italy and Spain.

Using immunoSEQ multiplex PCR, the repertoire was profiled, and TCRdb retains in-frame clones only, with some absent. This table holds about 140,000 clones, 75% to 90% found once. Germline CDR1 and CDR2: KGHSH and LQKENI. This CDR3 region has 19 residues. Trimming left V 2 bases short and J 1 base short, with 18 bases between. This TCR was recovered from a woman aged 45 to 65 with acute or convalescent COVID-19. The sequencing sample was made of peripheral blood. V gene TRBV18 combines with J gene TRBJ1-6, with a tentative D call TRBD1 (6 bases). This CDR3 reads CASSPVSGGAGSYNSPLHF. DNA of the CDR3: TGTGCCAGCTCACCAGTGTCGGGGGGCGCCGGATCCTATAATTCACCCCTCCACTTT.